This TCR beta chain was documented in a study of T cell responses to AZD1222 COVID-19 vaccine (dated by TCRdb to the early 2020s). Regarding the complete study: A total of 233 trial participants underwent TCR sequencing, of whom some 210 received two doses of AZD1222 and 26 received two doses of the MenACWY control vaccine. Trial participants were enrolled by age into 18-55, 56-69 and 70-plus year subgroups, with roughly 150, 30 and 60 TCR-sequenced participants respectively. Broader findings and caveats from the paper: Epitopes outside the regions mutated in the B.1.351 and B.1.1.7 variants were reportedly recognized by nearly half of the unique spike-specific TCRs. After two AZD1222 doses, spike-specific TCR breadth and depth were significantly higher than at day 0 and than in MenACWY recipients. Participants were mostly white British and included more females than males, and it was suggested by the authors that clonal diversity may have been underestimated. In the small 56-69-year group, the increase in depth fell short of significance, most likely because of low power. Only a handful of AZD1222 recipients were SARS-CoV-2 seropositive at baseline, limiting conclusions about previously exposed vaccinees. CD4 TCRs associated with the vaccine covered the entire spike protein, and the dominant responses were in regions 160-218 and 743-854. Because no day 14 peak-response samples were available, repertoires were characterized only after the peak T cell response.

The CDR3 regions of human TCRbeta chains were subjected to immunosequencing. For the original study's pipeline: TCRs in the repertoires were matched against a reference library of SARS-CoV-2-specific TCRs that had been generated with the MIRA antigen-specificity platform. Breadth meant the fraction of unique TCRs that were SARS-CoV-2-associated, whereas depth meant the fraction of total T cells that were SARS-CoV-2-associated. Each spike-specific TCR was assigned to its reactive spike region and to a CD4 or CD8 class using the MIRA data. Log10-transformed breadth and depth values were compared by one-way ANOVA with Sidak's multiple comparisons tests. Imported from immuneACCESS, the table was reduced by TCRdb to in-frame sequences with V and J called. These copies leave out some clones; in studies compared against another copy, an unresolved V gene accounts for under half, and the cause of the remainder is not known. The DNA gave D and trimming, while V, J and clone size come from that table. This sample has fewer than 65,000 clones in its table, and around 89% of those were observed once. Of the sample, more than 14% falls within the top ten clones.

About this clone: Its antigen is not yet known. Qualities for individual bases were not recorded, and no much larger clone is one base off.

V gives up 8 bases and J gives up 5 bases, and the segment between their germline ends measures 15 bases. CDR1 SGHVS and CDR2 FQNEAQ were looked up in the germline V gene. The CDR3 contains 13 residues, cysteine and phenylalanine counted. The CDR3 DNA has 39 bases and is translated from base 1. The time point label corresponds to: about 28 days (+/-7) after the second vaccine dose. AZD1222 recipients whose second dose came at about 4 weeks and those whose second dose came at about 12 weeks were combined into one group, since spike-specific TCR depth and breadth did not differ between the two schedules. The vaccinee samples were drawn from two UK trials, COV001 and COV002, one of which was a single-blind randomized controlled phase 2/3 trial testing AZD1222 (ChAdOx1 nCoV-19) in healthy adults. For TCRbeta chain sequencing, PBMC samples were collected from trial participants at day 0 and at day 28 after the second dose.

Sequencing used peripheral blood, obtained 28 days after the second AZD1222 dose. The source of this sequence is an adult who received the AZD1222 COVID-19 vaccine. This chain is built from TRBV7-8 and TRBJ2-5; matching of 5 bases hints at TRBD1 as the D gene. In nucleotide form, the sequence is TGTGCCAGCCGAAGACAGAATGCCGAGACCCAGTACTTC. Its amino acids are CASRRQNAETQYF.